The 5 T cell receptor beta chains reported below all come from one sample, sequenced in a study of blood T cell repertoires in COVID-19. Libraries were prepared by immunoSEQ multiplex PCR; TCRdb keeps only in-frame clonotypes and omits some of them. The data show hundreds of thousands of clones, around 88% seen once. The specimen was PBMCs or T cells enriched from blood (not recorded which). The receptors originated from a woman between 40 and 50 years old with acute COVID-19.

This chain links TRBV28 with TRBJ2-7; TRBD1 aligns across 9 bases. Germline CDR1 and CDR2: MDHEN and SYDVKM. The CDR3 covers 17 residues. Losses at the gene ends were 5 bases for V and 4 bases for J; bases not matched to a gene: 15. The CDR3 DNA follows: TGTGCCAGCAGTGACGTCCTCCCCGGACAGGGGAGATACGAGCAGTACGTC. It encodes CASSDVLPGQGRYEQYV.

This chain links TRBV19 with TRBJ1-4; no definite D call. The CDR3 consists of 14 residues. Germline CDR1 and CDR2: LNHDA and SQIVND (reference sequence). Trimming left V 7 bases short and J 7 bases short, with 16 bases between. The CDR3 reads CASTLRPAGEKLFF. The CDR3 coding sequence is TGTGCCAGTACCCTACGACCTGCGGGTGAAAAACTGTTTTTT.

The J gene is TRBJ2-7, the V gene TRBV15; TRBD1 aligns across 7 bases. This CDR3 contains 19 residues. The germline CDR1 and CDR2 sequences are LNHNV and YYDKDF (reference sequence). The ends lost 0 bases at V and 0 bases at J; junction bases unmatched: 14. In nucleotides, the CDR3 is TGTGCCACCAGCAGAGACCGACCAAAACGCTGGGACAGCTCCTACGAGCAGTACTTC. It is translated as CATSRDRPKRWDSSYEQYF.

The chain recombines TRBV15 with TRBJ1-2; 9 bases agree with TRBD1. Germline V lookup: CDR1 LNHNV, CDR2 YYDKDF (reference sequence). This CDR3 has 14 residues. Trimming cost V 1 base and J 5 bases; bases outside gene matches: 2. CDR3 DNA: TGTGCCACCAGCAGAGCGGGACAGGGTTATGGCTACACCTTC. Residues: CATSRAGQGYGYTF.

The rearrangement joins TRBV15 to TRBJ2-7; maybe TRBD2 (5 bases). This CDR3 comprises 13 residues. Germline assignment: CDR1 LNHNV and CDR2 YYDKDF (reference sequence). The CDR3 DNA is TGTGCCACCAGCGGAGACTACCCCTACGAGCAGTACGTC. Translated, it gives CATSGDYPYEQYV.